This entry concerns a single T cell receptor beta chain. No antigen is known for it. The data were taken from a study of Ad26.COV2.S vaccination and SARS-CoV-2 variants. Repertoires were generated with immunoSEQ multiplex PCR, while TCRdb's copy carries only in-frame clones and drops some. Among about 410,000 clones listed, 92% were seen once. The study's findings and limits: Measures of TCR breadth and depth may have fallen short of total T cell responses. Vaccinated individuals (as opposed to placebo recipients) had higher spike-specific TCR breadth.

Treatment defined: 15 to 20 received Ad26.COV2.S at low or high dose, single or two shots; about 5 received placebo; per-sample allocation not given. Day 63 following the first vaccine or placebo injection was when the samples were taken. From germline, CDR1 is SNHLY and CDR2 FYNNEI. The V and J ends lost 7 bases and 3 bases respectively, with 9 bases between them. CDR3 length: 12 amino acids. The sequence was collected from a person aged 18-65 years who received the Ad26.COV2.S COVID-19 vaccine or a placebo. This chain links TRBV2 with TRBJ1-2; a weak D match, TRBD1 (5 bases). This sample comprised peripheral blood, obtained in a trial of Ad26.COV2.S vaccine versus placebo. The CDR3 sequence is CASTQGYYGYTF. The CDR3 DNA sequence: TGTGCCAGCACCCAGGGTTACTATGGCTACACCTTC.